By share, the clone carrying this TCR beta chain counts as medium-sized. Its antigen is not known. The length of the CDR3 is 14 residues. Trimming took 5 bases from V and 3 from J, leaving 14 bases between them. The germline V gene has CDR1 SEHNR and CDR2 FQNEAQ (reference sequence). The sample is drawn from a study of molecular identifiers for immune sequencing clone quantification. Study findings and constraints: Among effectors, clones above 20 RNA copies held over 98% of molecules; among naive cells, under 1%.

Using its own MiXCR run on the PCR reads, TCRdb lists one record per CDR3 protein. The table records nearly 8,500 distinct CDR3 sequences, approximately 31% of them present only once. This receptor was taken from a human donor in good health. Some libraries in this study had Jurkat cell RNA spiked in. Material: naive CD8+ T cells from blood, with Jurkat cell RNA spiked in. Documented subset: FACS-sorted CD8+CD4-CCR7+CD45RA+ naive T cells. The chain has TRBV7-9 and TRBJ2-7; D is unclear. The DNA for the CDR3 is TGTGCCAGCAGCGCCTTTTCGCGGAACTACGAGCAGTACTTC. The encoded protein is CASSAFSRNYEQYF. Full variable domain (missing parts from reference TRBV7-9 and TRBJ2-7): DTGVSQNPRHKITKRGQNVTFRCDPISEHNRLYWYRQTLGQGPEFLTYFQNEAQLEKSRLLSDRFSAERPKGSFSTLEIQRTEQGDSAMYLCASSAFSRNYEQYFGPGTRLTVT.